This TCR beta chain was profiled in a study of T cells after yellow fever vaccination. The study's findings and limits: The booster response re-showed most primary clones: approximately 97% CD4, approximately 90% CD8.

Each CDR3 protein is one row after TCRdb ran MiXCR on the 5' RACE reads. This table holds 100,000 to 150,000 distinct CDR3 sequences, around 7.4% found once. The CDR3 is 14 amino acids. Trimming shortened V by 1 base and J by 1 base, and 4 bases separated the two germline ends. Germline CDR1 and CDR2: LGHNA and YSLEER. This clonotype has ten or more counts. Its antigen is currently unknown. The rearrangement joins TRBV4-3 to TRBJ2-2; D gene uncertain. The sequence was obtained from a man aged 18 to 29 who received the YFV17D yellow fever vaccine. The specimen was CD4+ T cells sorted from PBMCs, collected approximately 11 days after the first yellow fever vaccination. The CDR3 DNA reads TGCGCCAGCAGCCAAGCTCGGAACACCGGGGAGCTGTTTTTT. Protein sequence: CASSQARNTGELFF.